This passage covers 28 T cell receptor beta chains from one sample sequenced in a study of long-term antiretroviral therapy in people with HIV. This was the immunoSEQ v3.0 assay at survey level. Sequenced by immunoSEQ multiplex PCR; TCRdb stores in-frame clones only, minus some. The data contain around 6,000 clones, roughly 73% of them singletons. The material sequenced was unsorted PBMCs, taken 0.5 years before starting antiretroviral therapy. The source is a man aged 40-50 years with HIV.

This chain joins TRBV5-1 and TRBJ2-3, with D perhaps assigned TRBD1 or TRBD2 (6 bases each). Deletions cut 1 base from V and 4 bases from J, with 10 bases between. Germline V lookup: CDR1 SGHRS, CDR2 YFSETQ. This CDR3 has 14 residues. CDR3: CASSLTGAPDTQYF. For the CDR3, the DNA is TGCGCCAGCAGCTTGACGGGGGCCCCAGATACGCAGTATTTT.

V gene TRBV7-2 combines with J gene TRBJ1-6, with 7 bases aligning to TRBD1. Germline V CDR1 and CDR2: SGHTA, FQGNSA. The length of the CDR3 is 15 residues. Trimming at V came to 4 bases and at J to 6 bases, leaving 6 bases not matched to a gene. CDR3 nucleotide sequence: TGTGCCAGCAGCTCCTCGACAGGGATTAATTCACCCCTCCACTTT. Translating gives CASSSSTGINSPLHF.

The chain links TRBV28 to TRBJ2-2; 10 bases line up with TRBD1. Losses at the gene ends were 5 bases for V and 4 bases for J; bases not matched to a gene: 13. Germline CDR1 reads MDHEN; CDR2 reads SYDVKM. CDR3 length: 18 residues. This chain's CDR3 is CASSQQPGQGPLTGELFF. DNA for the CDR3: TGTGCCAGCAGTCAACAACCGGGACAGGGGCCCCTCACCGGGGAGCTGTTTTTT.

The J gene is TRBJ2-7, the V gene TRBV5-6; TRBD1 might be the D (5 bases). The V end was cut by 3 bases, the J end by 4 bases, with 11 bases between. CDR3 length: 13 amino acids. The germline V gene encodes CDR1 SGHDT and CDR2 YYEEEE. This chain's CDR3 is CASSSLQGYEQYF. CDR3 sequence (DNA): TGTGCCAGCAGCTCCCTGCAGGGTTACGAGCAGTACTTC.

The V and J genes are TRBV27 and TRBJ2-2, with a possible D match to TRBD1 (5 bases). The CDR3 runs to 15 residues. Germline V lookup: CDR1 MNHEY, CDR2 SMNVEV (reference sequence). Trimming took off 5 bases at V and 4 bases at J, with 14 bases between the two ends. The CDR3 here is CASSLAQASTGELFF. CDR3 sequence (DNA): TGTGCCAGCAGTCTCGCACAGGCCTCCACCGGGGAGCTGTTTTTT.

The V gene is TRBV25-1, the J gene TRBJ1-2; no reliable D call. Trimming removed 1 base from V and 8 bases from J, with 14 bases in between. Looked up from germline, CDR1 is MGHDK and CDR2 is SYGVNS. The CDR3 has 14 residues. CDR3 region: CASSELTGFGGYTF. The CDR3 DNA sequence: TGTGCCAGCAGTGAATTAACCGGGTTTGGGGGCTACACCTTC.

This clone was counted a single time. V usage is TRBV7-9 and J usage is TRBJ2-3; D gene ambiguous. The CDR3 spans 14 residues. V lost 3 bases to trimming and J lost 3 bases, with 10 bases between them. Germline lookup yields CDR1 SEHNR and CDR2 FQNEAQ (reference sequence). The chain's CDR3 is CASSFNSKTDTQYF. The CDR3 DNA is TGTGCCAGCAGCTTTAACTCAAAAACAGATACGCAGTATTTT.

The CDR3 region has the DNA TGTGCCAGTAGCCCGGTTTTCGGACCCTACGAGCAGTACTTC. Amino acids: CASSPVFGPYEQYF. The chain combines TRBV19 with TRBJ2-7; no clear D. CDR1 and CDR2 from the germline V gene are LNHDA and SQIVND (reference sequence). The CDR3 is 14 residues long. Trimming left V 6 bases short and J 2 bases short, with 14 bases between.

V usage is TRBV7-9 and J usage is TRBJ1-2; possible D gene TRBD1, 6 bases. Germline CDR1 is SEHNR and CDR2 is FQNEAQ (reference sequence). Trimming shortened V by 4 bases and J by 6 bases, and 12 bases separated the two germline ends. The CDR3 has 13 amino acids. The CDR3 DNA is TGTGCCAGCAGCTCAGGACAGCTGAATGGCTACACCTTC. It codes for CASSSGQLNGYTF.

The CDR3 DNA follows: TGCGCCAGCAGCACAGGCGGGCGGGGAAGCTCCTACAATGAGCAGTTCTTC. The encoded protein is CASSTGGRGSSYNEQFF. J is TRBJ2-1 and V is TRBV4-1, with D possibly TRBD2 on 6 matching bases. The V gene lost 5 bases and the J gene lost 0 bases, with 17 bases spanning the gap. Germline CDR1 MGHRA, CDR2 YSYEKL. This CDR3 has 17 amino acids.

CDR3 in amino acids: CASSDPGQGIYEQYF. CDR3 nucleotides: TGTGCCAGCAGCGACCCGGGACAGGGGATATACGAGCAGTACTTC. The V gene is TRBV6-6, the J gene TRBJ2-7, with 10 bases matching TRBD1. The CDR3 covers 15 residues. Germline V CDR1 and CDR2: MNHNY, SVGAGI (reference sequence). Germline trimming cut 6 bases from V and 4 bases from J; bases unmatched to any gene: 9.

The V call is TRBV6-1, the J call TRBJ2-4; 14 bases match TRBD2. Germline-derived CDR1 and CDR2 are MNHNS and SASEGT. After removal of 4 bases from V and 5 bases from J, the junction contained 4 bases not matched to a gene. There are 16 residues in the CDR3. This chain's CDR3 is CASSATGLAGENIQYF. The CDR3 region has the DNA TGTGCCAGCAGTGCTACGGGACTAGCGGGGGAAAACATTCAGTACTTC.

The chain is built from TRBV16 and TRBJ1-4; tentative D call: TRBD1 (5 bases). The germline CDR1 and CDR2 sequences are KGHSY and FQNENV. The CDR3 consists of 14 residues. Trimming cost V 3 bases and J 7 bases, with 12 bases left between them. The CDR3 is CASSQDNLIEKLFF. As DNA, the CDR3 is TGTGCCAGCAGCCAGGACAACTTGATTGAAAAACTGTTTTTT.

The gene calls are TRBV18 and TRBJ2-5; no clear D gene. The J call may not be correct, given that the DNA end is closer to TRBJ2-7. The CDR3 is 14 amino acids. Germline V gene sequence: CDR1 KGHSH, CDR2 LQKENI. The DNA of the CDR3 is TGTGCCAGCTCACCACCTGACGGTACCTACGAGCAGTACTTC. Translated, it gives CASSPPDGTYEQYF.

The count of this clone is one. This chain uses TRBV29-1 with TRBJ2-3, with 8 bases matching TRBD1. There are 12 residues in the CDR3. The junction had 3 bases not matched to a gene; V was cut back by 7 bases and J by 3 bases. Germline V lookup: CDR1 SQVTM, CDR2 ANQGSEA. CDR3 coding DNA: TGCAGCGCTGACAGGGGAACAGATACGCAGTATTTT. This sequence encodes CSADRGTDTQYF.

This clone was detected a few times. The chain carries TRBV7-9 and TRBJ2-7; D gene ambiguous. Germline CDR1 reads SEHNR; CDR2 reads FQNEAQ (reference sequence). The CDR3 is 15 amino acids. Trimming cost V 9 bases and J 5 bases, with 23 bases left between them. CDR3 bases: TGTGCCAGTGCAACCCGTATTGGGGTGGTGGACGAGCAGTACTTC. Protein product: CASATRIGVVDEQYF.

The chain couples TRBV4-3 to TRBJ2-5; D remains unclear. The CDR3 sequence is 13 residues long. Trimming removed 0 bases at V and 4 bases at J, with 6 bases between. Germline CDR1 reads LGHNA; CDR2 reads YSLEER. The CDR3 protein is CASSQEIIETQYF. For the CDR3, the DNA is TGCGCCAGCAGCCAAGAGATTATAGAGACCCAGTACTTC.

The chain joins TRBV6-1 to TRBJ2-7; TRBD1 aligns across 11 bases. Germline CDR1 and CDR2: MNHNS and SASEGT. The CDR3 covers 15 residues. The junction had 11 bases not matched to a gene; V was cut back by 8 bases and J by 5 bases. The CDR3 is CASLKRGQGADEQYF. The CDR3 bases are TGTGCCAGCCTTAAGAGAGGACAGGGGGCGGACGAGCAGTACTTC.

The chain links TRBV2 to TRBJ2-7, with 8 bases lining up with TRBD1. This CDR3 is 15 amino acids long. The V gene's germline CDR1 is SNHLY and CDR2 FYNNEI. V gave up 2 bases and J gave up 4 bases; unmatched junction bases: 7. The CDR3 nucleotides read TGTGCCAGCAGTGAATTAGGGACAGGTTCGTACGAGCAGTACTTC. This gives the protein CASSELGTGSYEQYF.

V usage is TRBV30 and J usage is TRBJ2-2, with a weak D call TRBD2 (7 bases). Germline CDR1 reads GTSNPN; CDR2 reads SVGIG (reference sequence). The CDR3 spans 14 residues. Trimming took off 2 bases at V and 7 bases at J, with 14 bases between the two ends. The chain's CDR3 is CAWSMGGANGELFF. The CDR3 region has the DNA TGTGCCTGGAGTATGGGGGGGGCTAACGGGGAGCTGTTTTTT.

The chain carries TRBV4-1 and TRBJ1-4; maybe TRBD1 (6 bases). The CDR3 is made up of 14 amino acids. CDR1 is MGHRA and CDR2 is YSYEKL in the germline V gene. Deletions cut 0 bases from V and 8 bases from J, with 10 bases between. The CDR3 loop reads CASSQEGGWEKLFF. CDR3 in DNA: TGCGCCAGCAGCCAAGAAGGGGGATGGGAAAAACTGTTTTTT.

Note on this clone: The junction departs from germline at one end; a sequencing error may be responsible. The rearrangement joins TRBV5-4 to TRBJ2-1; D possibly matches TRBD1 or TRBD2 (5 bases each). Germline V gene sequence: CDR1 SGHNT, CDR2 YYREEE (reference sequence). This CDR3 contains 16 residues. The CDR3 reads CASSSGALPSYDEQFF. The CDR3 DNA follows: TGTGCCAGCAGCTCCGGGGCCCTCCCATCCTACGATGAGCAGTTCTTC.

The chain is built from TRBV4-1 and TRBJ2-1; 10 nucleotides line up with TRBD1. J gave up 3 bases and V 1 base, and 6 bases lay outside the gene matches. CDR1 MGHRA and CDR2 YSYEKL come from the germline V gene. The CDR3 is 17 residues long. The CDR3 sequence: CASSQGVDRGFYNEQFF. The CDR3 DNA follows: TGCGCCAGCAGCCAAGGTGTGGACAGGGGGTTCTACAATGAGCAGTTCTTC.

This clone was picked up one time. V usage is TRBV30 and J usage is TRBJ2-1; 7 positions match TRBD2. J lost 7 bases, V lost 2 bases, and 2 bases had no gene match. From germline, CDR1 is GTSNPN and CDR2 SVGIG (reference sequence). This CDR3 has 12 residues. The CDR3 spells CAWSPGGNEQFF. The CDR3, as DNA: TGTGCCTGGAGTCCCGGGGGGAATGAGCAGTTCTTC.

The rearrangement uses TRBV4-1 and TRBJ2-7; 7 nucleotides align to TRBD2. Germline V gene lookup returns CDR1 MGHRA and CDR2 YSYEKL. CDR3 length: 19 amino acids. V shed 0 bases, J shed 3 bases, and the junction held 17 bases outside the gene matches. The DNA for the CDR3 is TGCGCCAGCAGCCAAGATTATACCCCCGTGGTCCAGCGGGACTACGAGCAGTACTTC. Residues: CASSQDYTPVVQRDYEQYF.

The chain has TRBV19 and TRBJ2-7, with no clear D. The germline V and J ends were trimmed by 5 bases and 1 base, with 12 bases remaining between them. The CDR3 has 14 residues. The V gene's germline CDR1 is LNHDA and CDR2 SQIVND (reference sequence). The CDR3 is CASSARASSYEQYF. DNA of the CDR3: TGTGCCAGTAGTGCCCGGGCCTCATCCTACGAGCAGTACTTC.

Here the CDR3 reads CASSLLGQGEGAFF. The CDR3 DNA reads TGTGCCAGCAGTCTTCTCGGACAGGGGGAGGGAGCTTTCTTT. The V call is TRBV2, the J call TRBJ1-1, with 10 bases fitting TRBD1. CDR1 and CDR2 from the germline V gene are SNHLY and FYNNEI. This CDR3 contains 14 residues. J was trimmed by 10 bases and V by 5 bases; bases with no gene match: 10. Together with reference TRBV2 and TRBJ1-1, the CDR3 gives the full variable domain: EPEVTQTPSHQVTQMGQEVILRCVPISNHLYFYWYRQILGQKVEFLVSFYNNEISEKSEIFDDQFSVERPDGSNFTLKIRSTKLEDSAMYFCASSLLGQGEGAFFGQGTRLTVV.

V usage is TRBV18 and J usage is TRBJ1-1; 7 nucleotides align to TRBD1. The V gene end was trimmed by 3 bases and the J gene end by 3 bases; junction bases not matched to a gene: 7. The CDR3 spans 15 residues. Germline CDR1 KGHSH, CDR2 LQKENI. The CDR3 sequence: CASSPTKTGYTEAFF. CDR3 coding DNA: TGTGCCAGCTCACCCACAAAGACAGGGTACACTGAAGCTTTCTTT.